Listed below are T cell receptor beta chains from one sample, sequenced in a study of OX40 agonist ivuxolimab in advanced cancers. Measured with immunoSEQ multiplex PCR; TCRdb has only the in-frame clones, and not every one. Of under 85,000 clones in the sample, approximately 95% were seen once. The source material was CD4+ or CD8+ T cells sorted from blood, sampled in a trial of the OX40 agonist ivuxolimab. The receptors shown here come from an adult with an advanced solid tumor such as melanoma, head and neck, liver or kidney cancer. Each CDR3 is given with its conserved first and last residue. D genes are given only for firm matches. Clone size is shown for a subset of rows, as once, few, many or a class of expanded clone.

clone size	V gene	D gene	J gene	CDR3 protein	CDR3 DNA
NA	TRBV6-5	NA	TRBJ2-2	CASSYGINTGELFF	TGTGCCAGCAGTTACGGCATTAACACCGGGGAGCTGTTTTTT
few	TRBV7-3	NA	TRBJ1-1	CASSSFVHTEAFF	TGTGCCAGCTCATCGTTTGTCCACACTGAAGCTTTCTTT
NA	TRBV19	NA	TRBJ2-2	CASSMGGTVGELFF	TGTGCCAGTAGTATGGGGGGGACAGTCGGGGAGCTGTTTTTT
once	TRBV7-3	TRBD1	TRBJ2-7	CASSYPTGTGPFYEQYF	TGTGCCAGCAGCTACCCGACAGGGACCGGGCCGTTCTACGAGCAGTACTTC
NA	TRBV6-5	NA	TRBJ1-1	CASSRSRGATEAFF	TGTGCCAGCAGTAGATCGCGGGGGGCTACTGAAGCTTTCTTT
NA	TRBV11-1	NA	TRBJ2-1	CASSSGLYNEQFF	TGTGCCAGCAGCTCGGGACTCTACAATGAGCAGTTCTTC
once	TRBV4-1	NA	TRBJ1-3	CASSQDGDSGNTIYF	TGCGCCAGCAGCCAAGACGGAGACTCTGGAAACACCATATATTTT
NA	TRBV6-5	NA	TRBJ2-2	CASSHDAGELFF	TGTGCCAGCAGCCACGACGCCGGGGAGCTGTTTTTT
NA	TRBV9	NA	TRBJ2-2	CASSAGNRAGELFF	TGTGCCAGCAGCGCTGGGAACAGGGCCGGGGAGCTGTTTTTT
few	TRBV27	TRBD1	TRBJ2-7	CASSLGQGGEQYF	TGTGCCAGCAGTTTGGGACAGGGTGGCGAGCAGTACTTC
NA	TRBV6-5	NA	TRBJ1-5	CASRPRAPSHQPQHF	TGTGCCAGCAGGCCCCGGGCGCCATCCCATCAGCCCCAGCATTTT
NA	TRBV5-1	TRBD2	TRBJ2-3	CASSFTSGYTDTQYF	TGCGCCAGCAGCTTCACTAGCGGGTACACAGATACGCAGTATTTT
NA	TRBV27	NA	TRBJ2-1	CASSISSGDSYNEQFF	TGTGCCAGCAGCATTAGCTCGGGGGACTCCTACAATGAGCAGTTCTTC
once	TRBV6-6	TRBD2	TRBJ2-1	CASSPTRTSHNEQFF	TGTGCCAGCAGTCCCACCCGGACTAGCCACAATGAGCAGTTCTTC
once	TRBV9	TRBD1	TRBJ2-1	CASSVVGQGPYNEQFF	TGTGCCAGCAGCGTTGTCGGACAGGGGCCCTACAATGAGCAGTTCTTC
once	TRBV4-3	NA	TRBJ2-7	CASSPRHHPADEQYF	TGCGCCAGCAGCCCCCGACATCACCCCGCCGACGAGCAGTACTTC
NA	TRBV7-8	NA	TRBJ2-3	CASSLNLARTDTQYF	TGTGCCAGCAGCTTAAATTTGGCACGCACAGATACGCAGTATTTT
NA	TRBV6-5	NA	TRBJ1-5	CASSAREGNQPQHF	TGTGCCAGCAGCGCCAGGGAAGGGAATCAGCCCCAGCATTTT
NA	TRBV27	TRBD1	TRBJ2-7	CASSLDRDHEQYF	TGTGCCAGCAGCCTAGACAGGGATCACGAGCAGTACTTC
NA	TRBV4-1	TRBD2	TRBJ2-5	CASRVQDGGAQETQYF	TGCGCCAGCAGGGTGCAAGACGGGGGGGCCCAAGAGACCCAGTACTTC
NA	TRBV30	NA	TRBJ2-5	CAAWTGGYPETQYF	TGTGCCGCCTGGACTGGGGGGTACCCAGAGACCCAGTACTTC
few	TRBV7-9	NA	TRBJ2-7	CASSLEPQLSYEQYF	TGTGCCAGCAGCTTAGAGCCCCAGCTATCCTACGAGCAGTACTTC
once	TRBV9	NA	TRBJ2-1	CASSPQGAPLGNEQFF	TGTGCCAGCAGCCCCCAAGGGGCCCCTCTTGGCAATGAGCAGTTCTTC
once	TRBV7-9	NA	TRBJ2-1	CASSFGSSYNEQFF	TGTGCCAGCAGCTTCGGGAGCTCCTACAATGAGCAGTTCTTC
NA	TRBV27	TRBD2	TRBJ2-4	CASSPWTSGENIQYF	TGTGCCAGCAGTCCGTGGACTAGCGGGGAAAACATTCAGTACTTC
NA	TRBV27	NA	TRBJ1-1	CASSVQLNTEAFF	TGTGCCAGCAGCGTCCAACTGAACACTGAAGCTTTCTTT
NA	TRBV5-1	NA	TRBJ1-2	CAAQEDYGYTF	TGCGCCGCTCAGGAGGACTATGGCTACACCTTC
NA	TRBV27	TRBD1	TRBJ2-7	CASSSDRGRYEQYF	TGTGCCAGCAGTTCGGACAGGGGTAGATATGAGCAGTACTTC
NA	TRBV27	NA	TRBJ2-6	CASRERAPPGANVLTF	TGTGCCAGCAGGGAAAGGGCTCCCCCTGGGGCCAACGTCCTGACTTTC
NA	TRBV2	NA	TRBJ2-5	CASKKGNQETQYF	TGTGCCAGCAAAAAAGGGAACCAAGAGACCCAGTACTTC
NA	TRBV19	NA	TRBJ2-7	CASSIEKGLEQYF	TGTGCCAGTAGTATAGAGAAGGGTCTCGAGCAGTACTTC
NA	TRBV27	TRBD1	TRBJ1-1	CASTPGQENTEAFF	TGTGCCAGCACCCCGGGACAGGAAAACACTGAAGCTTTCTTT
NA	TRBV27	TRBD2	TRBJ2-1	CASSTLLAGRYNEQFF	TGTGCCAGCAGTACTCTCCTAGCGGGGAGATACAATGAGCAGTTCTTC
NA	TRBV27	TRBD1	TRBJ1-4	CASSSMTGSEKLFF	TGTGCCAGCAGTTCGATGACAGGGAGCGAAAAACTGTTTTTT
NA	TRBV11-1	TRBD1	TRBJ2-5	CASSFSAPGGSQETQYF	TGTGCCAGCAGCTTTTCAGCACCAGGGGGTAGCCAAGAGACCCAGTACTTC
NA	TRBV12-5	NA	TRBJ1-1	CASGLGFSNTEAFF	TGTGCTAGTGGTTTAGGGTTCTCGAACACTGAAGCTTTCTTT
once	TRBV13	TRBD1	TRBJ1-4	CASSFQGERGEKLFF	TGTGCCAGCAGCTTTCAGGGGGAGAGGGGTGAAAAACTGTTTTTT
NA	TRBV11-2	NA	TRBJ2-7	CASSLSWQATYEQYF	TGTGCCAGCAGCTTAAGTTGGCAGGCCACCTACGAGCAGTACTTC
NA	TRBV29-1	NA	TRBJ1-4	CSVEVWEKLFF	TGCAGCGTTGAGGTTTGGGAAAAACTGTTTTTT
NA	TRBV7-9	NA	TRBJ2-1	CASSWSLSSYNEQFF	TGTGCCAGCAGCTGGTCGTTAAGCTCCTACAATGAGCAGTTCTTC
NA	TRBV5-6	NA	TRBJ1-1	CASSPGWGTEAFF	TGTGCCAGCAGCCCCGGGTGGGGCACTGAAGCTTTCTTT
NA	TRBV7-3	NA	TRBJ1-2	CASSLMATEGYTF	TGTGCCAGCAGCTTAATGGCTACGGAAGGCTACACCTTC
NA	TRBV4-1	NA	TRBJ2-7	CASSQAGREEEQYF	TGCGCCAGCAGCCAAGCCGGCCGGGAAGAAGAGCAGTACTTC
NA	TRBV7-2	NA	TRBJ1-5	CASSLVGRGHQPQHF	TGTGCCAGCAGCTTAGTGGGCAGGGGTCATCAGCCCCAGCATTTT
NA	TRBV4-3	NA	TRBJ1-4	CASSPTGMRVEKLFF	TGCGCCAGCAGTCCGACCGGGATGCGGGTTGAAAAACTGTTTTTT
NA	TRBV4-1	TRBD2	TRBJ2-7	CASSQAQRTSGYEQYF	TGCGCCAGCAGCCAAGCCCAGCGGACTAGCGGCTACGAGCAGTACTTC
once	TRBV7-9	TRBD2	TRBJ2-7	CASSLSGRAYEQYF	TGTGCCAGCAGCTTAAGCGGGAGGGCCTACGAGCAGTACTTC